One sample yielded the 15 T cell receptor beta chains listed below, sequenced in a study of T cell responses to AZD1222 COVID-19 vaccine. Here immunoSEQ multiplex PCR was the method, and the copy in TCRdb shows in-frame clones only, minus some. The table lists around 140,000 clones, 85% to 95% of them singletons, with less than 0.95% in the top ten. Sequences were derived from peripheral blood, sampled on day 0 of MenACWY control vaccination. Receptors originate from an adult in good health.

The rearrangement uses TRBV19 and TRBJ1-2; 9 nucleotides match TRBD1. V was pared by 3 bases and J by 2 bases, with 10 bases of the junction left unmatched. Germline V lookup: CDR1 LNHDA, CDR2 SQIVND (reference sequence). This CDR3 has 17 residues. CDR3 residues: CASSILTGGETNYGYTF. For the CDR3, the DNA is TGTGCCAGTAGTATCCTGACAGGGGGAGAGACAAACTATGGCTACACCTTC.

The chain couples TRBV19 to TRBJ2-7; 10 nucleotides agree with TRBD1. Germline V gene data show CDR1 as LNHDA and CDR2 as SQIVND (reference sequence). The CDR3 is 14 amino acids. Losses at the gene ends were 7 bases for V and 11 bases for J; bases not matched to a gene: 14. Here the CDR3 DNA reads TGTGCCAGTACCCCGGGACAGGGGTCCCCTAAGAAGTACTTC. The encoded protein is CASTPGQGSPKKYF.

This chain connects TRBV19 to TRBJ2-7; 10 bases agree with TRBD1. The CDR3 length is 13 residues. CDR1 and CDR2 from the germline V gene are LNHDA and SQIVND (reference sequence). J gave up 6 bases and V 6 bases, and 5 bases lay outside the gene matches. The CDR3 spells CASSQGQGIEQYF. The DNA of the CDR3 is TGTGCCAGTAGCCAGGGACAGGGGATCGAGCAGTACTTC.

V and J are TRBV12-3 or TRBV12-4 and TRBJ2-1; no reliable D call. V was clipped by 5 bases and J by 9 bases, with 8 bases between them. The CDR3 totals 11 residues. This CDR3 reads CASSPQREQFF. In nucleotides, the CDR3 is TGTGCCAGCAGTCCTCAGCGTGAGCAGTTCTTC.

The J gene is TRBJ1-1, the V gene TRBV27; no definite D call. CDR3 length: 14 residues. Germline V lookup: CDR1 MNHEY, CDR2 SMNVEV (reference sequence). The V end lost 8 bases, the J end lost 8 bases, and 21 bases lay between the germline ends. The CDR3 region has the DNA TGTGCCAGCTCACAGTCCGGAAGGCCAAACGAAGCTTTCTTT. It translates to CASSQSGRPNEAFF.

V and J are TRBV5-4 and TRBJ1-4; D is unresolved. CDR1 is SGHNT, CDR2 YYREEE, per germline (reference sequence). V lost 4 bases and J lost 0, with 10 bases in between. This CDR3 is built from 15 residues. The CDR3 spells CASSRPDTTNEKLFF. The CDR3 DNA reads TGTGCCAGCAGCCGTCCCGATACAACTAATGAAAAACTGTTTTTT.

In its sample, this clone was seen once. V is TRBV5-4 and J is TRBJ1-2, with D perhaps matching TRBD1 (5 bases). Germline lookup yields CDR1 SGHNT and CDR2 YYREEE (reference sequence). The CDR3 spans 13 residues. The V gene lost 0 bases and the J gene lost 6 bases, with 9 bases spanning the gap. The DNA for the CDR3 is TGTGCCAGCAGCTTGGCAGGGATTGATGGCTACACCTTC. This translates into CASSLAGIDGYTF.

The rearrangement joins TRBV4-1 to TRBJ1-3; the D is unclear. The CDR3 length is 16 residues. Germline V CDR1 and CDR2: MGHRA, YSYEKL. With 4 bases removed from V and 2 bases from J, the gap between germline ends came to 15 bases. Written as DNA, the CDR3 is TGCGCCAGCAGCCCCGTGGCGGCTTTTACTGGAAACACCATATATTTT. It yields the protein CASSPVAAFTGNTIYF.

A remark on this clone: Relative to the germline gene, one junction end is altered; a read error may explain this. The rearrangement joins TRBV25-1 to TRBJ2-4, with D possibly matching TRBD2 (5 bases). Germline values: CDR1 MGHDK, CDR2 SYGVNS. The CDR3 contains 9 residues. CDR3 region: CASSGERNF. The CDR3 DNA reads as TGTGCCAGCAGTGGGGAGAGGAACTTC.

The chain recombines TRBV6-2 or TRBV6-3 with TRBJ2-7; 9 nucleotides line up with TRBD1. Germline V gives CDR1 MNHEY, CDR2 SVGEGT. This CDR3 comprises 15 residues. V was clipped by 4 bases and J by 5 bases; unmatched bases: 9. The CDR3 nucleotides read TGTGCCAGCAGTTTCCGGGACAGGGTCGTCCACGAGCAGTACTTC. This gives the protein CASSFRDRVVHEQYF.

The V and J genes are TRBV7-2 and TRBJ1-5; D is possibly TRBD1 (5 bases). Per the germline V gene, CDR1 is SGHTA and CDR2 is FQGNSA. The ends were cut back, 1 base at V and 6 bases at J, with 10 bases in the middle. This CDR3 is 14 amino acids long. In nucleotides, the CDR3 is TGTGCCAGCAGCTTAGGGGGGGAAGGTCAGCCCCAGCATTTT. It codes for CASSLGGEGQPQHF.

The DNA for the CDR3 is TGTGCCAGCTCACTGTACACAGGGTTCACTGAAGCTTTCTTT. It yields the protein CASSLYTGFTEAFF. The chain employs TRBV18 and TRBJ1-1, with D maybe TRBD1 (6 bases). This CDR3 comprises 14 residues. V gave up 4 bases and J gave up 4 bases, with 13 bases separating them. The germline V gene has CDR1 KGHSH and CDR2 LQKENI. Supplemented by reference TRBV18 and TRBJ1-1, the full variable domain reads NAGVMQNPRHLVRRRGQEARLRCSPMKGHSHVYWYRQLPEEGLKFMVYLQKENIIDESGMPKERFSAEFPKEGPSILRIQQVVRGDSAAYFCASSLYTGFTEAFFGQGTRLTVV.

A word on this clone: One end of the junction does not line up with germline, which may come from a read error. The chain employs TRBV29-1 and TRBJ2-5; 15 positions agree with TRBD2. This CDR3 comprises 15 residues. Germline CDR1 SQVTM, CDR2 ANQGSEA. The CDR3 reads CSGEGTSGGRETQYF. CDR3 DNA sequence: TGCAGCGGTGAAGGGACTAGCGGGGGGAGGGAGACCCAGTACTTC.

The chain links TRBV28 to TRBJ2-5; no definite D call. The V gene's germline CDR1 is MDHEN and CDR2 SYDVKM. This CDR3 has 14 amino acids. Trimming stripped 8 bases from V and 4 bases from J, with 17 bases between. As DNA, the CDR3 is TGTGCCAGCCTTCCCGCGCACGGCGGAGAGACCCAGTACTTC. Translation: CASLPAHGGETQYF. Supplemented by reference TRBV28 and TRBJ2-5, the full variable domain reads DVKVTQSSRYLVKRTGEKVFLECVQDMDHENMFWYRQDPGLGLRLIYFSYDVKMKEKGDIPEGYSVSREKKERFSLILESASTNQTSMYLCASLPAHGGETQYFGPGTRLLVL.

J is TRBJ2-2 and V is TRBV7-8; TRBD2 aligns across 7 bases. Germline CDR1 and CDR2: SGHVS and FQNEAQ. CDR3 length: 16 residues. Losses at the gene ends were 5 bases for V and 5 bases for J; bases not matched to a gene: 11. CDR3 in amino acids: CASSQLGAGETGELFF. The CDR3 DNA sequence: TGTGCCAGCAGCCAACTTGGGGCGGGAGAGACCGGGGAGCTGTTTTTT. The full variable domain, completed using reference TRBV7-8 and TRBJ2-2, is GAGVSQSPRYKVAKRGQDVALRCDPISGHVSLFWYQQALGQGPEFLTYFQNEAQLDKSGLPSDRFFAERPEGSVSTLKIQRTQQEDSAVYLCASSQLGAGETGELFFGEGSRLTVL.